A selection of T cell receptor beta chains follows, all from one sample in a study of identical twins. TCRdb itself ran the 5' RACE reads through MiXCR, one entry per CDR3 protein. The sample holds approximately 1.8 million distinct CDR3 sequences, 25% to 35% seen once. Sequencing was carried out using cord blood. The receptors were sampled from a newborn girl in good health. Each CDR3 is given with its conserved first and last residue. The D gene is left open where the match is weak. The listing skips clone size in some rows; elsewhere it reads once, few, many or a size class.

j_call d_call clone_size v_call cdr3_nt cdr3_aa
TRBJ1-1 TRBD1 few TRBV6-5 TGTGCCAGCTGCCGGGACAGGGCTTTCACTGAAGCTTTCTTT CASCRDRAFTEAFF
TRBJ2-1 NA few TRBV3-1 TGTGCCAGCAGCCCCCTTTTGGCCTACAATGAGCAGTTCTTC CASSPLLAYNEQFF
TRBJ2-5 TRBD2 few TRBV29-1 TGCAGCACCCTAACTAGCGGGAGGCGAGAGACCCAGTACTTC CSTLTSGRRETQYF
TRBJ2-7 TRBD2 NA TRBV5-1 TGCGCCAGCAGCTTGGGGATGACTAGCGCTAACTACGAGCAGTACTTC CASSLGMTSANYEQYF
TRBJ1-1 TRBD1 NA TRBV28 TGTGCCAGCAGTCCCATGACAGGGGGCGCTTTCTTT CASSPMTGGAFF
TRBJ2-1 NA NA TRBV9 TGTGCCAGCAGCGTCCGTCCGGGACAAGAGGAGGATGAGCAGTTCTTC CASSVRPGQEEDEQFF
TRBJ2-1 NA NA TRBV11-2 TGTGCCAGCAGCTTAGTCGGAACCTCCTACAGGGCGAACAATGAGCAGTTCTTC CASSLVGTSYRANNEQFF
TRBJ2-7 TRBD2 NA TRBV24-1 TGTGCCACCAGTGATTCGCGGGGGAACGAGCAGTACTTC CATSDSRGNEQYF
TRBJ2-7 TRBD1 NA TRBV12-3/TRBV12-4 TGTGCCAGCAGCGTTGACAGGGCCATCTACGAGCAGTACTTC CASSVDRAIYEQYF
TRBJ2-5 NA NA TRBV5-1 TGCGCCAGCAGCTTGGTAACAGGAGAAGAGACCCAGTACTTC CASSLVTGEETQYF
TRBJ2-7 TRBD2 many TRBV5-1 TGTGCCAGCAGTTTATGGACTAGCGGGTACGAGCAGTACTTC CASSLWTSGYEQYF
TRBJ1-1 NA NA TRBV2 TGTGCCAGCAGTGTCCCTTTACAGGGCCCAATAATTGAAGCTTTCTTT CASSVPLQGPIIEAFF
TRBJ2-7 NA few TRBV24-1 TGTGCCACCAGTTTAAAGGGAAGGGAGCAGTACTTC CATSLKGREQYF
TRBJ2-7 NA NA TRBV7-2 TGTGCCAGCAGCTTACCATCGGACCTATACAATGAGCAGTACTTC CASSLPSDLYNEQYF
TRBJ1-5 NA few TRBV7-2 TGTGCCAGCAGCTTAGCCCCGGATATAGGGGTGGGACAGCCCCAGCATTTT CASSLAPDIGVGQPQHF
TRBJ2-3 TRBD2 few TRBV3-1 TGTGCCAGCAGCCAGTACCCGACGGGACTAGACTCCACAGATACGCAGTATTTT CASSQYPTGLDSTDTQYF
TRBJ2-3 NA few TRBV20-1 TGCAGTGCTAGAGCTGTTTCCCGTGCAGATACGCAGTATTTT CSARAVSRADTQYF
TRBJ2-2 NA few TRBV3-1 TGTGCCAGCAGCCCAAAGGCGGTTAGTTACACCGGGGAGCTGTTTTTT CASSPKAVSYTGELFF
TRBJ2-1 TRBD2 few TRBV4-1 TGCGCCAGCAGCCAAGAGGGTAGCGGGGGGACTGAGCAGTTCTTC CASSQEGSGGTEQFF
TRBJ2-3 TRBD2 NA TRBV4-1 TGCGCCAGCAGCCAAGTCGGGGGGAGGCTCTCTTACACAGATACGCAGTATTTT CASSQVGGRLSYTDTQYF
TRBJ1-2 NA NA TRBV5-1 TGCGCCAGCAGCCCTCGTGGGTTCGGCTACACCTTC CASSPRGFGYTF
TRBJ1-2 NA NA TRBV29-1 TGCAGCGTTGAGACAATATACGGGGATTTGAGGGGCTACACCTTC CSVETIYGDLRGYTF
TRBJ2-7 NA NA TRBV20-1 TGCAGTGCTAGACTGAAGTGGCAGCCTTCCTACGAGCAGTACTTC CSARLKWQPSYEQYF
TRBJ1-5 NA few TRBV12-3/TRBV12-4 TGTGCCAGCAGTTTAGCCAGGGACGGCAATCAGCCCCAGCATTTT CASSLARDGNQPQHF
TRBJ2-3 NA NA TRBV6-1 TGTGCCAGCAGACCGAGCGGTGGTATCACAGATACGCAGTATTTT CASRPSGGITDTQYF
TRBJ2-7 NA NA TRBV5-1 TGCGCCAGCAGCTTGGTTGAGGGCCTCTACGAGCAGTACTTC CASSLVEGLYEQYF
TRBJ2-5 TRBD2 few TRBV20-1 TGCAGTGCTAGAGACCCGACTAGCGGGGGGAAAGAGACCCAGTACTTC CSARDPTSGGKETQYF
TRBJ2-7 TRBD2 few TRBV6-1 TGTGCCAGCAGTCCCCCTCTTTTAGCGGGAGGGCCTGCCGAGCAGTACTTC CASSPPLLAGGPAEQYF
TRBJ2-1 NA NA TRBV14 TGTGCCAGCAGCCATCACAGGGACGGTGAGCAGTTCTTC CASSHHRDGEQFF
TRBJ2-7 NA NA TRBV5-1 TGCGCCAGCAGCTCCGCGAGAGTGGCCTTCTACGAGCAGTACTTC CASSSARVAFYEQYF
TRBJ2-3 NA NA TRBV6-7 TGTGCCAGCACCCGCAATAGGGAGAAACGCACAGATACGCAGTATTTT CASTRNREKRTDTQYF
TRBJ2-3 NA few TRBV20-1 TGCAGTGCGTGCCGAGGACCTACGTCCGGTACGCAGTATTTT CSACRGPTSGTQYF
TRBJ2-2 NA NA TRBV29-1 TGCAGCGTTGTTCTGGCGGCGAACACCGGGGAGCTGTTTTTT CSVVLAANTGELFF
TRBJ1-4 NA few TRBV20-1 TGCAGTGCTAGAGATACGAGAGGGGGTGAAAAACTGTTTTTT CSARDTRGGEKLFF
TRBJ2-7 TRBD1 NA TRBV20-1 TGCAGTGCTACCGACCGAAGGACAGGGGCCTACGAGCAGTACTTC CSATDRRTGAYEQYF
TRBJ2-6 NA NA TRBV20-1 TGCAGTGCTAGAGGTCCGGGTACCGGGGCCAACGTCCTGACTTTC CSARGPGTGANVLTF
TRBJ1-2 NA NA TRBV12-3/TRBV12-4 TGTACCAGCAGTCCATTTCTTGGTTGGGGGGGCTACACCTTC CTSSPFLGWGGYTF
TRBJ2-5 TRBD2 few TRBV14 TGTGCCAGCAGCCAGGTACTAGCGGTTCGTGAGACCCAGTACTTC CASSQVLAVRETQYF